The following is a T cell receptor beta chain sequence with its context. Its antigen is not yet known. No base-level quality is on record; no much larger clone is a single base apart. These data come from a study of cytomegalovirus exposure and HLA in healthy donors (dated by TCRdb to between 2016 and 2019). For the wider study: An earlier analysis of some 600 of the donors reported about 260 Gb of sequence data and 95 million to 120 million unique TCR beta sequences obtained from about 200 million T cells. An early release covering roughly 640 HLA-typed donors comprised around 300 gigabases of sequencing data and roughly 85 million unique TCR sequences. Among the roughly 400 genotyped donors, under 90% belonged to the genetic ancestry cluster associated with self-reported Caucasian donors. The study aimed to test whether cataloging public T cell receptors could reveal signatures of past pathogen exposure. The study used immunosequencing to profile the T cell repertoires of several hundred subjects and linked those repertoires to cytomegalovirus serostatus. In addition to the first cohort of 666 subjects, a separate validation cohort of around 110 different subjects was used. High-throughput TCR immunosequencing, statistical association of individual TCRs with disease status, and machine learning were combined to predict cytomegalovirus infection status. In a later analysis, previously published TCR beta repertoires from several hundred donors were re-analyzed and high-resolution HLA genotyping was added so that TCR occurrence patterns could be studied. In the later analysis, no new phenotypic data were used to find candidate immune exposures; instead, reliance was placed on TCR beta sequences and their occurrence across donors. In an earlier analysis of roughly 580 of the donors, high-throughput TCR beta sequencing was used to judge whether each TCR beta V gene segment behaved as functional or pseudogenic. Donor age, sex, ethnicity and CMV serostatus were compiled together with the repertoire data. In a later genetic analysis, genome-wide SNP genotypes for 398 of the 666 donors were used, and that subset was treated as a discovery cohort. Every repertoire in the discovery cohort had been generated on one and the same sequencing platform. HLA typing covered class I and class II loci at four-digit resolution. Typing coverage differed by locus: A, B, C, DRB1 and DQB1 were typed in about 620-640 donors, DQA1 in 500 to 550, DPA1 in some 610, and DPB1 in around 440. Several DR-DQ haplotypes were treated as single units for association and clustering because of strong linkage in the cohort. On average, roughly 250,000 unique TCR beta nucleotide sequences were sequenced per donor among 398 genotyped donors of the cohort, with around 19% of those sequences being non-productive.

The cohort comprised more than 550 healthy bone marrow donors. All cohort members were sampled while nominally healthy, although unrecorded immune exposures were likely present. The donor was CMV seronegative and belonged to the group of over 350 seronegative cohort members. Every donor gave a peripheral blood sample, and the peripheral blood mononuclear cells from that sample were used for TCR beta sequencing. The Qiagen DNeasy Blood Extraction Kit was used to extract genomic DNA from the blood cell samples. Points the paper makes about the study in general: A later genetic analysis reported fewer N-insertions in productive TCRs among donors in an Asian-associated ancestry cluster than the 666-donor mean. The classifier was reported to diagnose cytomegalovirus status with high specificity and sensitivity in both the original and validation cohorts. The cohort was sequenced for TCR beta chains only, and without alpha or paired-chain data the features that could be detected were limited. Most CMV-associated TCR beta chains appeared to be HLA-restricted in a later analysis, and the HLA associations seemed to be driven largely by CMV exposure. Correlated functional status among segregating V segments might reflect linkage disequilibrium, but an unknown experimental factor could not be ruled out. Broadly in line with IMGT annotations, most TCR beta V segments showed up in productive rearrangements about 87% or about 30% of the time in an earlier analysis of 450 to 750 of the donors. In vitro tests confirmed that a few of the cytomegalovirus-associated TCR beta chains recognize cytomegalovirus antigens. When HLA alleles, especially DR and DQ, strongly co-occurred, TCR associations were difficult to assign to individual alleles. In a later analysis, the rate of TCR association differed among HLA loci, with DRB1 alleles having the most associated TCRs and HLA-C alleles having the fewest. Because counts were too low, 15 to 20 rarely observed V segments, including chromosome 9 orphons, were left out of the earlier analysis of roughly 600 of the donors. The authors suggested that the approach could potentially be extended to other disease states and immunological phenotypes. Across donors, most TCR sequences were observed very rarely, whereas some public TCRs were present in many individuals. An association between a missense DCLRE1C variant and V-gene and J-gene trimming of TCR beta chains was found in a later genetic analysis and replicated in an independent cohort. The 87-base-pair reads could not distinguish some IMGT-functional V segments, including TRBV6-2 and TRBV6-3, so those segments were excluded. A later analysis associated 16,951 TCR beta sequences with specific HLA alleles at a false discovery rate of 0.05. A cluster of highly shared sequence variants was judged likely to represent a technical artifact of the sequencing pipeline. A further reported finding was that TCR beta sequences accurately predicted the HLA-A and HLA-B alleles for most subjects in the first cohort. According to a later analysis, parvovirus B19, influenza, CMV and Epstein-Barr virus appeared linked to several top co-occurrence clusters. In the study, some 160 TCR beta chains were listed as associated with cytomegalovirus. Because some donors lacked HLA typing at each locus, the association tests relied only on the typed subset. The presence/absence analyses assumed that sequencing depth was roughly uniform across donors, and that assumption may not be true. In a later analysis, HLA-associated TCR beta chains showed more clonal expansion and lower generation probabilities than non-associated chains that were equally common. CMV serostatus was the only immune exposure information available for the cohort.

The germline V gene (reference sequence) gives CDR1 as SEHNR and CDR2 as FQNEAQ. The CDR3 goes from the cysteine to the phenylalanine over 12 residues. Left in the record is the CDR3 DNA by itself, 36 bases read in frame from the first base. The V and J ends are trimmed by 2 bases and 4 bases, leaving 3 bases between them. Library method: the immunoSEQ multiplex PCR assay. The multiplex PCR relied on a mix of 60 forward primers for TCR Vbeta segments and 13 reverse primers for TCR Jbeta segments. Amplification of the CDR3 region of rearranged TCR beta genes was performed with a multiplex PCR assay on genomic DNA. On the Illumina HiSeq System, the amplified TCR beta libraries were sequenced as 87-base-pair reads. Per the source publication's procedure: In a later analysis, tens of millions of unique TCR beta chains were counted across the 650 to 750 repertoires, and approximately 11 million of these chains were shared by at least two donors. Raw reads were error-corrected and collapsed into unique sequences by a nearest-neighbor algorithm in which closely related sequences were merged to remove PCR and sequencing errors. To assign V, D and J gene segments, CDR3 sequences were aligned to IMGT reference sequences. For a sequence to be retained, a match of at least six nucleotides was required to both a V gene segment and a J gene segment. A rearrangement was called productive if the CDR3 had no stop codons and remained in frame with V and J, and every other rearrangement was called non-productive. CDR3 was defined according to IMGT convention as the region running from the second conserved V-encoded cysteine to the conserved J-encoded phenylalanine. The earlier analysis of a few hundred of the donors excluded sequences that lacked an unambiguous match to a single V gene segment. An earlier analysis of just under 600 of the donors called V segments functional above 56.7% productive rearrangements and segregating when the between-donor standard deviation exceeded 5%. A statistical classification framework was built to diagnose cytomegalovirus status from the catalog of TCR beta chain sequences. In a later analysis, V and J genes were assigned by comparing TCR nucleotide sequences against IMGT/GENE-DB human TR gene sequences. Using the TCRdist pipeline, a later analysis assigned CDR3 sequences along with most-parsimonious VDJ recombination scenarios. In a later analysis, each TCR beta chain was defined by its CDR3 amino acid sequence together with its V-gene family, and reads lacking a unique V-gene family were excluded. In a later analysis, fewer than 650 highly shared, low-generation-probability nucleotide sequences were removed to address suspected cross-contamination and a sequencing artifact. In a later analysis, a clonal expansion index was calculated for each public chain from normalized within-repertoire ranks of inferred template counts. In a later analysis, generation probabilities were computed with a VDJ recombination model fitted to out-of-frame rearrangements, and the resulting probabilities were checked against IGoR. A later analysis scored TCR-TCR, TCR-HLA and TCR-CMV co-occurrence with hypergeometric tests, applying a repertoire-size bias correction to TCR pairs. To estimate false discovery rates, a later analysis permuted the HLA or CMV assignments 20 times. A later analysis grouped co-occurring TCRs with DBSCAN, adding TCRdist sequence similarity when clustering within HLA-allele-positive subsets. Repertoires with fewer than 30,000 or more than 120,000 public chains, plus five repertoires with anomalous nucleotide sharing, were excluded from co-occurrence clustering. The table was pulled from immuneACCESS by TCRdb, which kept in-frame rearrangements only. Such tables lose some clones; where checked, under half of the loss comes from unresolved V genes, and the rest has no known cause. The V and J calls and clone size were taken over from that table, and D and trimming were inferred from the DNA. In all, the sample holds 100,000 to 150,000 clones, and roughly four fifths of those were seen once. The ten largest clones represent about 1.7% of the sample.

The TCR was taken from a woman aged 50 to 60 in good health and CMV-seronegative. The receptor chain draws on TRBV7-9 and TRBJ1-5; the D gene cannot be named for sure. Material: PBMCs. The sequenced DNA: TGTGCCAGCAGCTTACAGAATCAGCCCCAGCATTTT. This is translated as CASSLQNQPQHF.